The 25 T cell receptor beta chains below all came from one sample that was sequenced in a study of somatic mutations in cytotoxic T cells in rheumatoid arthritis. Here immunoSEQ multiplex PCR was the method, and the copy in TCRdb shows in-frame clones only, minus some. The sample consists of nearly 20,000 clones, around 80% of them appearing once. Source material: CD8+ T cells sorted from blood. These receptors all come from a woman between 50 and 59 years old in good health.

The genes are TRBV11-2 and TRBJ2-5, with D tentatively TRBD1 or TRBD2 (5 bases each). The ends were cut back, 6 bases at V and 6 bases at J, with 11 bases in the middle. The germline gives CDR1 SGHAT, CDR2 FQNNGV. The CDR3 is made up of 12 amino acids. The CDR3 DNA sequence: TGTGCCAGCAGTCGGGACCTAAAGACCCAGTACTTC. As protein: CASSRDLKTQYF.

The V call is TRBV6-5, the J call TRBJ2-5, with 12 bases lining up with TRBD1. The J segment lost 4 bases and the V segment lost 7 bases, leaving 7 bases of the junction unmatched. CDR1 MNHEY and CDR2 SVGAGI come from the germline V gene. CDR3 length: 15 amino acids. The CDR3 sequence: CASTGTGGWGETQYF. The CDR3 DNA follows: TGTGCCAGCACCGGGACAGGGGGCTGGGGAGAGACCCAGTACTTC.

This clone was counted a single time. The V and J genes are TRBV27 and TRBJ2-3, with 13 nucleotides matching TRBD2. Looked up from germline, CDR1 is MNHEY and CDR2 is SMNVEV (reference sequence). The CDR3 sequence is 19 residues long. Germline trimming cut 7 bases from V and 0 bases from J; bases unmatched to any gene: 13. CDR3 sequence (DNA): TGTGCCAGCACGCCAACCGGACTAGCGGGAGACGCGAGCACAGATACGCAGTATTTT. Amino acids: CASTPTGLAGDASTDTQYF.

The genes are TRBV5-1 and TRBJ2-7; D is unclear. Per the germline V gene, CDR1 is SGHRS and CDR2 is YFSETQ. The CDR3 covers 14 residues. Between the trimmed V and J ends, which lost 1 base and 5 bases, there was a span of 13 bases. The CDR3 DNA follows: TGCGCCAGCAGCTTGCGGCCATCCCCCGACGAGCAGTACTTC. Its translation: CASSLRPSPDEQYF.

The chain links TRBV4-1 to TRBJ1-6, with D unclear. The germline V gene has CDR1 MGHRA and CDR2 YSYEKL. The ends were cut back, 2 bases at V and 9 bases at J, with 8 bases in the middle. This CDR3 has 13 residues. CDR3 bases: TGCGCCAGCAGCCAACCCAGCGGTTCACCCCTCCACTTT. Translating it yields CASSQPSGSPLHF.

The chain carries TRBV2 and TRBJ1-2; 7 nucleotides agree with TRBD1. CDR3 length: 14 amino acids. Germline V gene sequence: CDR1 SNHLY, CDR2 FYNNEI. Trimming cost V 2 bases and J 3 bases; bases outside gene matches: 3. CDR3 amino acids: CASSETGTDYGYTF. The CDR3 nucleotides read TGTGCCAGCAGTGAAACAGGGACAGACTATGGCTACACCTTC.

The gene calls are TRBV7-8 and TRBJ1-1; D may be TRBD1 (6 bases). The germline gives CDR1 SGHVS, CDR2 FQNEAQ. V shed 6 bases and J shed 6 bases, with 14 bases lying between them. The CDR3 length is 13 residues. In DNA form, the CDR3 reads TGTGCCAGCAGGGGGAGGGGGGGGCCTGAAGCTTTCTTT. It codes for CASRGRGGPEAFF.

In this sample, this clone turned up once. The chain uses TRBV5-1 and TRBJ2-1, with 9 bases aligning to TRBD2. The CDR3 is 12 residues long. The germline CDR1 and CDR2 sequences are SGHRS and YFSETQ. V lost 4 bases, J lost 10 bases, and 3 bases stayed unmatched. CDR3 region: CASSPGLAEQFF. CDR3 coding DNA: TGCGCCAGCAGCCCGGGACTAGCCGAGCAGTTCTTC.

This clone was counted only a few times. This chain joins TRBV6-6 and TRBJ2-7; D gene unclear. CDR1 MNHNY and CDR2 SVGAGI come from the germline V gene (reference sequence). The CDR3 covers 13 residues. Trimming stripped 6 bases from V and 4 bases from J, with 13 bases between. CDR3 sequence: CASSPDNTYEQYF. The CDR3 DNA reads as TGTGCCAGCAGCCCAGACAACACGTACGAGCAGTACTTC.

This clone was seen once. V usage is TRBV29-1 and J usage is TRBJ1-2; D gene ambiguous. The CDR3 is 13 residues long. Deletions cut 2 bases from V and 1 base from J, with 8 bases between. Germline CDR1 is SQVTM and CDR2 is ANQGSEA. CDR3 sequence (DNA): TGCAGCGTTGAAAAGGGAGTTAACTATGGCTACACCTTC. Its protein is CSVEKGVNYGYTF. The complete variable domain, with remaining parts taken from reference TRBV29-1 and TRBJ1-2, reads SAVISQKPSRDICQRGTSLTIQCQVDSQVTMMFWYRQQPGQSLTLIATANQGSEATYESGFVIDKFPISRPNLTFSTLTVSNMSPEDSSIYLCSVEKGVNYGYTFGSGTRLTVV.

The chain carries TRBV11-2 and TRBJ2-3; unclear D gene. V was clipped by 7 bases and J by 4 bases, with 9 bases between them. Per the germline V gene, CDR1 is SGHAT and CDR2 is FQNNGV. The CDR3 runs to 12 residues. The CDR3: CASTRQPDTQYF. The CDR3 nucleotides are TGTGCCAGCACCAGGCAACCAGATACGCAGTATTTT.

V and J are TRBV15 and TRBJ2-7; TRBD2 agrees at 12 bases. Looked up from germline, CDR1 is LNHNV and CDR2 is YYDKDF (reference sequence). The CDR3 consists of 14 residues. Trimming removed 8 bases from V and 6 bases from J; junction bases left unmatched: 8. CDR3 nucleotide sequence: TGTGCCACCTCTCAGACTAGCGGGAGACCCGAGCAGTACTTC. It codes for CATSQTSGRPEQYF.

V is TRBV9 and J is TRBJ2-7, with D possibly TRBD1 on 6 matching bases. The V and J ends lost 3 bases and 2 bases respectively, with 18 bases between them. The V gene's germline CDR1 is SGDLS and CDR2 YYNGEE. This CDR3 region has 16 residues. CDR3 in amino acids: CASSATGTQRTYEQYF. CDR3 nucleotide sequence: TGTGCCAGCAGCGCAACAGGGACCCAACGGACCTACGAGCAGTACTTC.

V gene TRBV28 combines with J gene TRBJ2-2; D remains ambiguous. V was clipped by 6 bases and J by 5 bases, with 4 bases between them. This CDR3 has 11 residues. Germline values: CDR1 MDHEN, CDR2 SYDVKM. The DNA for the CDR3 is TGTGCCAGCAGAGGGACCGGGGAGCTGTTTTTT. The encoded protein is CASRGTGELFF.

The rearrangement links TRBV5-1 to TRBJ2-5; 12 bases line up with TRBD2. The CDR3 loop spans 16 amino acids. Germline V CDR1 and CDR2: SGHRS, YFSETQ. The J segment lost 9 bases and the V segment lost 4 bases, leaving 13 bases of the junction unmatched. CDR3 in DNA: TGCGCCAGCAGCAAAGGACTAGCGGGGCCGCTTTTGGCCCAGTACTTC. Translating it yields CASSKGLAGPLLAQYF.

The rearrangement joins TRBV6-5 to TRBJ1-1, with unresolved D. CDR3 size: 13 residues. The V end was cut by 5 bases, the J end by 0 bases, with 7 bases between. CDR1 is MNHEY and CDR2 is SVGAGI in the germline V gene. The CDR3 region is CASSQSLNTEAFF. For the CDR3, the DNA is TGTGCCAGCAGTCAAAGTTTGAACACTGAAGCTTTCTTT.

The chain employs TRBV29-1 and TRBJ1-4; a weak D match, TRBD1 (6 bases). The CDR3 is 15 residues long. The V end lost 0 bases, the J end lost 8 bases, and 16 bases lay between the germline ends. Germline CDR1 is SQVTM and CDR2 is ANQGSEA. CDR3: CSVEDLYQGSEKLFF. In DNA form, the CDR3 reads TGCAGCGTTGAAGATCTTTACCAGGGGAGCGAAAAACTGTTTTTT.

The chain joins TRBV7-6 to TRBJ2-7; D not certain. V lost 5 bases, J lost 4 bases, and 9 bases lay in between. CDR1 is SGHVS and CDR2 is FNYEAQ in the germline V gene. The CDR3 extends over 12 amino acids. In DNA, the CDR3 is TGTGCCAGCAGCCGGGTAGGGTACGAGCAGTACTTC. The encoded protein is CASSRVGYEQYF.

The chain links TRBV5-4 to TRBJ2-2, with D perhaps matching TRBD2 (5 bases). Germline V CDR1 and CDR2: SGHNT, YYREEE (reference sequence). The CDR3 totals 14 residues. V lost 3 bases and J lost 5, with 11 bases in between. DNA for the CDR3: TGTGCCAGCAGCTCGTTACTAGGAACCGGGGAGCTGTTTTTT. Amino acid sequence: CASSSLLGTGELFF.

The V gene is TRBV10-2, the J gene TRBJ2-3; D ambiguous. Trimming removed 6 bases from V and 0 bases from J, with 16 bases in between. The V gene's germline CDR1 is WSHSY and CDR2 SAAADI. The CDR3 spans 16 residues. CDR3 in amino acids: CASSDFMQSSTDTQYF. The CDR3 DNA reads as TGCGCCAGCAGCGACTTTATGCAGTCTAGCACAGATACGCAGTATTTT.

This chain links TRBV27 with TRBJ1-2; 8 positions match TRBD1. CDR1 is MNHEY and CDR2 is SMNVEV in the germline V gene (reference sequence). The CDR3 has 13 residues. The trim removed 5 bases at V and 8 bases at J, leaving 7 bases unmatched. CDR3 region: CASSAWTGFGYTF. The CDR3 region has the DNA TGTGCCAGCAGTGCCTGGACAGGGTTCGGCTACACCTTC.

The sample holds a few counts of this clone. The rearrangement links TRBV29-1 to TRBJ1-1; 9 positions match TRBD1. The germline V gene encodes CDR1 SQVTM and CDR2 ANQGSEA. The CDR3 has 13 residues. J gave up 3 bases and V 4 bases, and 3 bases lay outside the gene matches. CDR3 loop: CSVADRGDTEAFF. The CDR3 coding sequence is TGCAGCGTTGCCGACAGGGGGGACACTGAAGCTTTCTTT.

This clone was seen a handful of times. The chain recombines TRBV23-1 with TRBJ2-2, with 7 bases identical to TRBD2. TRBV23-1 is designated an ORF whose function remains uncertain. The CDR3 is 17 amino acids. V lost 0 bases and J lost 5; bases outside the gene matches: 9. The CDR3 is CASSQSWGGRRTGELFF. The CDR3 nucleotides read TGCGCCAGCAGTCAATCCTGGGGGGGTAGAAGGACCGGGGAGCTGTTTTTT.

The chain uses TRBV5-1 and TRBJ1-1; tentative D call: TRBD1 (6 bases). CDR1 is SGHRS and CDR2 is YFSETQ in the germline V gene. The ends were cut back, 4 bases at V and 1 base at J, with 14 bases in the middle. The CDR3 has 15 amino acids. In DNA form, the CDR3 reads TGCGCCAGCAGCAGGGGGGGCGAGGCGAACACTGAAGCTTTCTTT. Protein: CASSRGGEANTEAFF.

The chain couples TRBV5-6 to TRBJ2-4; a possible D gene is TRBD1 (5 bases). Between the trimmed V and J ends, which lost 1 base and 0 bases, there was a span of 14 bases. This CDR3 has 17 amino acids. CDR1 and CDR2 (germline): SGHDT, YYEEEE. CDR3: CASSLRSLGLAKNIQYF. The DNA for the CDR3 is TGTGCCAGCAGCTTGAGGTCTTTGGGGCTAGCCAAAAACATTCAGTACTTC.